One sample yielded the 4 T cell receptor beta chains listed below, sequenced in a study of blood T cells in healthy people across ages. A J-beta primer mix and a sample-barcoded 5' primer were used in a second PCR of about 6 to 12 cycles. One entry per CDR3 protein results from TCRdb running MiXCR on the 5' RACE reads. The sample lists about 1,800,000 distinct CDR3 sequences, approximately 28% seen once, with roughly 8% in the top ten. Material: blood. The receptors derive from a woman aged 25 to 45 in good health.

The chain has TRBV4-3 and TRBJ2-3; 7 bases map to TRBD2. V dropped 0 bases and J dropped 4; count of bases not matched to a gene: 4. The germline gives CDR1 LGHNA, CDR2 YSLEER. This CDR3 is 15 amino acids long. CDR3 nucleotides: TGCGCCAGCAGCCAAGATCGGGGAGGGTCAGATACGCAGTATTTT. Its protein is CASSQDRGGSDTQYF.

This clonotype was picked up many times. This chain uses TRBV5-1 with TRBJ2-7; the D gene is possibly TRBD2 (6 bases). CDR3 length: 14 residues. V gave up 5 bases and J gave up 6 bases, with 18 bases separating them. The V gene's germline CDR1 is SGHRS and CDR2 YFSETQ. The CDR3 DNA reads as TGCGCCAGCAGTCAAGGGGCGACGGAGGGCGAGCAGTACTTC. Amino acids: CASSQGATEGEQYF.

This clonotype appeared a few times. The chain joins TRBV20-1 to TRBJ2-2; 8 nucleotides match TRBD1. The germline V gene encodes CDR1 DFQATT and CDR2 SNEGSKA (reference sequence). V was pared by 0 bases and J by 6 bases, with 12 bases of the junction left unmatched. The CDR3 is made up of 17 amino acids. The CDR3 here is CSARDPRGRIRAGELFF. The CDR3 region has the DNA TGCAGTGCTAGAGATCCCAGGGGGCGGATTAGGGCCGGGGAGCTGTTTTTT.

The V call is TRBV4-1, the J call TRBJ1-2, with D uncertain. The CDR3 contains 14 residues. Germline V gene data show CDR1 as MGHRA and CDR2 as YSYEKL. The V and J ends lost 0 bases and 4 bases respectively, with 9 bases between them. The CDR3 sequence: CASSQEGNFYGYTF. The CDR3 nucleotides read TGCGCCAGCAGCCAAGAGGGGAACTTCTATGGCTACACCTTC.